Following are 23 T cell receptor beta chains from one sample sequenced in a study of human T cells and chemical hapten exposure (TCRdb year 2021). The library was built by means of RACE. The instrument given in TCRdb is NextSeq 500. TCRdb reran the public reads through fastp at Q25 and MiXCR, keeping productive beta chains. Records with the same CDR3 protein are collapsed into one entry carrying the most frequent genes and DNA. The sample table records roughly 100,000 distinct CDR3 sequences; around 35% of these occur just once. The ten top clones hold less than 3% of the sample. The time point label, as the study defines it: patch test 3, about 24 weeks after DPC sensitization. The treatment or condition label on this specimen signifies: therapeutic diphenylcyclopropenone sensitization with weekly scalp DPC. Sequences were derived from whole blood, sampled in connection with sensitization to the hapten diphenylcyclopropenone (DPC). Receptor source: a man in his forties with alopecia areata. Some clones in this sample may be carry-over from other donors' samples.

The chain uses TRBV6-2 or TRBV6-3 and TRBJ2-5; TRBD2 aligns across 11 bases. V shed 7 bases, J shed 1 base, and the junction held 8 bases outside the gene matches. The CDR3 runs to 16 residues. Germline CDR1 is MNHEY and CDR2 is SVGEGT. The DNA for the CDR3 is TGTGCCAGCACCAACGGGCTAGCGGGAGGCCAAGAGACCCAGTACTTC. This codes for CASTNGLAGGQETQYF.

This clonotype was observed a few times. CDR3 sequence: CSVPPPAGTTDTQYF. The CDR3 DNA reads as TGCAGCGTCCCCCCCCCAGCGGGAACCACAGATACGCAGTATTTT. The rearrangement uses TRBV29-1 and TRBJ2-3; TRBD2 agrees at 7 bases. V lost 6 bases and J lost 2; bases outside the gene matches: 11. The germline gives CDR1 SQVTM, CDR2 ANQGSEA. CDR3 length equals 15 residues.

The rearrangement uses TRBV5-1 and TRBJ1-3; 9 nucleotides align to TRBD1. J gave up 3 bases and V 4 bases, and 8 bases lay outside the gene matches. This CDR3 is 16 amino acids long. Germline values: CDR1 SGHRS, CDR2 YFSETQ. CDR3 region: CASSVAGTGLGNTIYF. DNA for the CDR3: TGCGCCAGCAGCGTAGCCGGGACAGGGCTTGGAAACACCATATATTTT.

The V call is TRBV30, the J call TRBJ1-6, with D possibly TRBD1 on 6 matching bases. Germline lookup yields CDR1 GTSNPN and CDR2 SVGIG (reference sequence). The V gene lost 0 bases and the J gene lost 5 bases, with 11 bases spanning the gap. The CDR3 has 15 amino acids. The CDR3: CAWSVRQGNNSPLHF. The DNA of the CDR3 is TGTGCCTGGAGTGTACGGCAGGGGAATAATTCACCCCTCCACTTT.

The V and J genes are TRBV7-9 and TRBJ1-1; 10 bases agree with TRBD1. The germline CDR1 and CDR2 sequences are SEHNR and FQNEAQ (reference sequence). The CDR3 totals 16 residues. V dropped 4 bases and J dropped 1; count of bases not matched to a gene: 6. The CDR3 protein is CASSSRRTGGNTEAFF. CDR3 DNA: TGTGCCAGCAGCTCCCGACGGACAGGGGGGAACACTGAAGCTTTCTTT.

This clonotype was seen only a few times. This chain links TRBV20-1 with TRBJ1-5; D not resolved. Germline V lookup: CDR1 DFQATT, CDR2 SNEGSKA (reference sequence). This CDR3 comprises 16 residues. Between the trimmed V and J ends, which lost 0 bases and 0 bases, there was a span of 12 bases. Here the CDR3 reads CSARDRFGSSNQPQHF. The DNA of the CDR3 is TGCAGTGCTAGAGATCGGTTCGGTAGTAGCAATCAGCCCCAGCATTTT.

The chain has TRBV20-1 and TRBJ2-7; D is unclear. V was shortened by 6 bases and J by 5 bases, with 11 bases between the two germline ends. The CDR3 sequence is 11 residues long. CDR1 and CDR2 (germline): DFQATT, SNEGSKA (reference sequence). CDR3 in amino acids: CSARIGDEQYV. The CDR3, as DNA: TGCAGTGCGCGGATAGGCGACGAGCAGTACGTC.

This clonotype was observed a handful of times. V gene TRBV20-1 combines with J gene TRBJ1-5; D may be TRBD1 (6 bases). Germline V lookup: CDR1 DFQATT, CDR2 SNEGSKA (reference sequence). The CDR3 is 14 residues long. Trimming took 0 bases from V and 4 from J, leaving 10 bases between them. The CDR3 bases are TGCAGTGCTAGAGACTCTAGGGGGAATCAGCCCCAGCATTTT. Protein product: CSARDSRGNQPQHF.

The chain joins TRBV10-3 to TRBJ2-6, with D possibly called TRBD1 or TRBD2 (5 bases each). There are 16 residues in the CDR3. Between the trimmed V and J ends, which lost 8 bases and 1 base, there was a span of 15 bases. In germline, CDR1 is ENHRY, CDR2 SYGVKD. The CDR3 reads CAIRRGDGSGANVLTF. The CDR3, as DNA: TGTGCCATCCGTCGGGGCGATGGGTCTGGGGCCAACGTCCTGACTTTC.

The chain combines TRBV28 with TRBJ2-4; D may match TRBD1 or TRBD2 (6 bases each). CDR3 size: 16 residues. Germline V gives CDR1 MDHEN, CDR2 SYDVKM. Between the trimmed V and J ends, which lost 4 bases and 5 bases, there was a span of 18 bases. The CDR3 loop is CASSSWEVRGENIQYF. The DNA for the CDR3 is TGTGCCAGCAGTTCCTGGGAGGTGAGGGGGGAAAACATTCAGTACTTC.

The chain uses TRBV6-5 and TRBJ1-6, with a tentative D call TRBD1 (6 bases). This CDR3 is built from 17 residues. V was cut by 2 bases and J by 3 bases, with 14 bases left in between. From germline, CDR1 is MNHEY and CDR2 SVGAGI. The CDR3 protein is CASSYTGTTRYNSPLHF. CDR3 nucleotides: TGTGCCAGCAGTTACACCGGGACAACGCGCTATAATTCACCCCTCCACTTT.

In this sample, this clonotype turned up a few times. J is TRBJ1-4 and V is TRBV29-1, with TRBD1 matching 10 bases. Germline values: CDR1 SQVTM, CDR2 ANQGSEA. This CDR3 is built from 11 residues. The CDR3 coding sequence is TGCAGAAGGACAGGGGGGGAAAAACTGTTTTTT. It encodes CRRTGGEKLFF.

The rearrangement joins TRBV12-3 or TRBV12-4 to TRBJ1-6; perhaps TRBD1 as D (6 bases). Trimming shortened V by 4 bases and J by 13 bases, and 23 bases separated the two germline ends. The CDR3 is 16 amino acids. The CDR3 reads CASSSTTGSPVSPLHF. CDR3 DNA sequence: TGTGCCAGCAGTTCGACAACAGGGTCCCCGGTGAGTCCCCTCCACTTT.

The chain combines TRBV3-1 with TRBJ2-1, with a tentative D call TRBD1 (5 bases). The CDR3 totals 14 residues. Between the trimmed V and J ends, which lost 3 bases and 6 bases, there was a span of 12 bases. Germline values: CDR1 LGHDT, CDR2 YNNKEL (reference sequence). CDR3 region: CASSHRRGINEQFF. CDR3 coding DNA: TGTGCCAGCAGCCACCGAAGGGGTATCAATGAGCAGTTCTTC.

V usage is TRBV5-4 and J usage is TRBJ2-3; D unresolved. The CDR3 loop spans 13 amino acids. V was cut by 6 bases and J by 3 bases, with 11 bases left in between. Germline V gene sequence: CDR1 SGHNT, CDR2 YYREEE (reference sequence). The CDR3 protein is CASNNSSTDTQYF. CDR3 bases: TGTGCCAGCAACAACAGCAGTACAGATACGCAGTATTTT.

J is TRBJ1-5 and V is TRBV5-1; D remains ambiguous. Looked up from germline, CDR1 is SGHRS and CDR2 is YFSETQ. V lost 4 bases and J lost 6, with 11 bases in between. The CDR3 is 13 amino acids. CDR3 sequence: CASSPEGVQPQHF. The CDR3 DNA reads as TGCGCCAGCAGCCCAGAGGGAGTTCAGCCCCAGCATTTT.

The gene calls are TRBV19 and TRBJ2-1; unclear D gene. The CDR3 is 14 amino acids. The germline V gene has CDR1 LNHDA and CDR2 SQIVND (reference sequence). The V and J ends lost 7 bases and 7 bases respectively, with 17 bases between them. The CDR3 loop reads CASMQVGVVNEQFF. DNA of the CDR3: TGTGCCAGTATGCAGGTGGGCGTAGTAAATGAGCAGTTCTTC.

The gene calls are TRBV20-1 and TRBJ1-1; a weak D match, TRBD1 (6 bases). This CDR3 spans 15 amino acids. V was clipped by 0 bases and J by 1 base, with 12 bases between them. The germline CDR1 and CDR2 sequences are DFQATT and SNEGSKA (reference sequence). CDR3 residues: CSARDQMTGNTEAFF. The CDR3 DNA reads TGCAGTGCTAGAGATCAAATGACAGGGAACACTGAAGCTTTCTTT.

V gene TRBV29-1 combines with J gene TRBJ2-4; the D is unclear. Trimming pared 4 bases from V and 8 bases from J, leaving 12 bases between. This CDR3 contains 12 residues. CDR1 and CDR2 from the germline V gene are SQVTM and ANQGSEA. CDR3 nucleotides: TGCAGCGTTGTTTCATCTGCGGACATTCAGTACTTC. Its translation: CSVVSSADIQYF.

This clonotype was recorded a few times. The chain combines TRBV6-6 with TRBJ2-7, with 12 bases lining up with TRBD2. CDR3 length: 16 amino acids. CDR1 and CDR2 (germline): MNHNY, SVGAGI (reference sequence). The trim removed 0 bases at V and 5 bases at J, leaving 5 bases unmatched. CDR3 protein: CASSYSNLAGGNEQYV. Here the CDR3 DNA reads TGTGCCAGCAGTTACTCGAACCTAGCGGGAGGGAACGAGCAGTACGTC.

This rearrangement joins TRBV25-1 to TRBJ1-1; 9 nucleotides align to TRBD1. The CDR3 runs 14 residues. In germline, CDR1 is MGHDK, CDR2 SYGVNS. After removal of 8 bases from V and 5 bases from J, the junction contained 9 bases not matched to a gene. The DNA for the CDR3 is TGTGCCAGCTCCCAAAACAGGGGGCTGACTGAAGCTTTCTTT. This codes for CASSQNRGLTEAFF. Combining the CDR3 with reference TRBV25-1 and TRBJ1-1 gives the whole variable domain EADIYQTPRYLVIGTGKKITLECSQTMGHDKMYWYQQDPGMELHLIHYSYGVNSTEKGDLSSESTVSRIRTEHFPLTLESARPSHTSQYLCASSQNRGLTEAFFGQGTRLTVV.

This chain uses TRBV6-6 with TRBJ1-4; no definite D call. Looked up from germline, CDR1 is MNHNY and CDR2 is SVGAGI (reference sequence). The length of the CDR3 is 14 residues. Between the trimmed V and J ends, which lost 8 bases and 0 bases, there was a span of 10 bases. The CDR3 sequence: CASHDKTTNEKLFF. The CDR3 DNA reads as TGTGCCAGCCATGACAAGACAACTAATGAAAAACTGTTTTTT.

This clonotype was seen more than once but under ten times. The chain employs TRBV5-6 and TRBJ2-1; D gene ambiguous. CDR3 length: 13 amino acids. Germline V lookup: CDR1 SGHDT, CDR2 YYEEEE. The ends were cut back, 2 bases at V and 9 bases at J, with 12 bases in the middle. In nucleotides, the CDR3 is TGTGCCAGCAGCTTCTCTCCGAACGGTGAGCAGTTCTTC. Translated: CASSFSPNGEQFF.